This is a list of T cell receptor beta chains from one sample in a study of blood T cell repertoires in COVID-19. The method was immunoSEQ multiplex PCR; TCRdb's version includes in-frame clones alone and lacks a portion of them. The table has some 150,000 clones, 85% to 90% seen once. Sequencing used peripheral blood. All receptors come from a woman aged 55-69 years with active COVID-19. Both conserved end residues are part of each CDR3. The order of the fields is J gene, clone size, V gene, D gene, CDR3 DNA, CDR3 protein. D genes are given only for firm matches. For some rows the clone size is stated as once, few or many, or as a class when expanded; others skip it.

>TRBJ1-4|NA|TRBV4-1|NA
TGCGCCAGCAGCCAAGCGGGGGTCACTAATGAAAAACTGTTTTTT
CASSQAGVTNEKLFF
>TRBJ1-5|NA|TRBV18|NA
TGTGCCAGCACCGTGACAACAAATCAGCCCCAGCATTTT
CASTVTTNQPQHF
>TRBJ2-7|NA|TRBV7-2|NA
TGTGCCAGCAGCTCCCCCTTACTGTCCTACGAGCAGTACTTC
CASSSPLLSYEQYF
>TRBJ1-3|NA|TRBV5-4|NA
TGTGCCAGCAGCTTTGAGGATTTCGGAAACACCATATATTTT
CASSFEDFGNTIYF
>TRBJ2-3|NA|TRBV12-3/TRBV12-4|NA
TGTGCCAGCAGTTTCCTCTTCACAGATACGCAGTATTTT
CASSFLFTDTQYF
>TRBJ1-3|NA|TRBV21-1|NA
TGTGCCAGCAGCAAAGTTATCGGGAGATGCACCATATATTTT
CASSKVIGRCTIYF
>TRBJ2-7|once|TRBV19|TRBD1
TGTGCCAGAGGTTCGGGACAGGTTATGGACGAGCAGTACTTC
CARGSGQVMDEQYF
>TRBJ1-4|NA|TRBV7-8|NA
TGTGCCAGCAGCTTAGTATCCGGTCCACTGCGCGAAAAACTGTTTTTT
CASSLVSGPLREKLFF
>TRBJ2-2|NA|TRBV6-2/TRBV6-3|TRBD2
TGTGCCAGCAGCCGGACTAGCGGGAGGTCGAACACCGGGGAGCTGTTTTTT
CASSRTSGRSNTGELFF
>TRBJ2-3|NA|TRBV19|NA
TGTGCCAGTAGTATGGATGGGGGCAGGACAGATACGCAGTATTTT
CASSMDGGRTDTQYF
>TRBJ1-3|few|TRBV21-1|NA
TGTGCCAGCAGCCGAAATGGCCAAGGGGGCTCTGGAAACACCATATATTTT
CASSRNGQGGSGNTIYF
>TRBJ1-1|NA|TRBV7-9|NA
TGTGCCAGCAGCTTAGAACAGGTTAACACTGAAGCTTTCTTT
CASSLEQVNTEAFF
>TRBJ1-2|NA|TRBV5-1|TRBD1
TGCGCCAGCAGCTTCGCCGACAGGGCGGGTGGCTACACCTTC
CASSFADRAGGYTF
>TRBJ2-5|NA|TRBV10-3|TRBD2
TGTGCCATCAGAAGGAATAGCGGGAGGGAAGAGACCCAGTACTTC
CAIRRNSGREETQYF
>TRBJ1-2|few|TRBV18|NA
TGTGCCAGCTCACCACCGTCTAGTTTGCGCTCTGGCTACACCTTC
CASSPPSSLRSGYTF
>TRBJ2-6|NA|TRBV4-3|NA
TGCGCCAGCAGCCAAATCAACTCTGGGGCCAACGTCCTGACTTTC
CASSQINSGANVLTF
>TRBJ2-7|NA|TRBV28|TRBD1
TGTGCCAGCTCACAACCCCCGGGACAGGGTTCCTTC
CASSQPPGQGSF
>TRBJ2-7|NA|TRBV6-6|NA
TGTGCCAGCAGCGGAGGGAACTCCTACGAGCAGTACTTC
CASSGGNSYEQYF
>TRBJ1-1|NA|TRBV7-8|NA
TGTGCCAGCAGCTTAGACCGGAGCACTGAAGCTTTCTTT
CASSLDRSTEAFF
>TRBJ1-1|NA|TRBV7-2|TRBD1
TGTGCCAGCAGCCTAGGACAGGGGACTGAAGCTTTCTTT
CASSLGQGTEAFF
>TRBJ2-1|NA|TRBV3-1/TRBV3-2|TRBD2
TGTGCCAGCAGACGTCTCGGGAGGACCAGCTCCTACAATGAGCAGTTCTTC
CASRRLGRTSSYNEQFF
>TRBJ1-1|NA|TRBV7-3|NA
TGTGCCAGCAGCTTAGGTACGACAGGCGCTGAAGCTTTCTTT
CASSLGTTGAEAFF
>TRBJ1-1|NA|TRBV7-8|NA
TGTGCCAGCAGCCCGGACAGAGGAGCTTTCTTT
CASSPDRGAFF
>TRBJ2-5|NA|TRBV29-1|TRBD1
TGCAGCGTCCAACGCAATACAGGGGGAGAGACCCAGTACTTC
CSVQRNTGGETQYF
>TRBJ2-3|few|TRBV7-2|TRBD2
TGTGCCAGCAGCCGGAGGCTCGGACTAGCGGGAGGAGGGGATACGCAGTATTTT
CASSRRLGLAGGGDTQYF
>TRBJ2-1|NA|TRBV18|NA
TGTGCCAGCTCGACTCGAGGCGCTGATGAGCAGTTCTTC
CASSTRGADEQFF
>TRBJ2-7|NA|TRBV2|TRBD1
TGTGCCAGCAGTCGCGACAGGGGTGCGAGCTCCTACGAGCAGTACTTC
CASSRDRGASSYEQYF
>TRBJ1-2|NA|TRBV27|TRBD1
TGTGCCAGCAGACCCCGAGACAGGGGGCGAGGCTACACCTTC
CASRPRDRGRGYTF
>TRBJ1-2|NA|TRBV9|TRBD1
TGTGCCAGCAGCTTAGAACCGGGACAGGGACATGCTAACTATGGCTACACCTTC
CASSLEPGQGHANYGYTF
>TRBJ2-1|NA|TRBV6-2/TRBV6-3|TRBD2
TGTGCCAGCAGTCTTGGGACTAGCGGGAGGCGGGGTGAGCAGTTCTTC
CASSLGTSGRRGEQFF
>TRBJ2-7|NA|TRBV28|TRBD2
TGTGCCAGCAGTTTGGGGGGGGACGAGCAGTACTTC
CASSLGGDEQYF
>TRBJ1-4|few|TRBV19|NA
TGTGCCAGTACCCGGGGGGGGGCGCGATCCACTAATGAAAAACTGTTTTTT
CASTRGGARSTNEKLFF
>TRBJ2-2|NA|TRBV7-6|TRBD2
TGTGCCAGCAGCTTACACGTGACTAGCGGGTCCGGGGAGCTGTTTTTT
CASSLHVTSGSGELFF
>TRBJ1-2|NA|TRBV11-2|NA
TGTGCCAGCAGCCCACAGGGTTACTATGGCTACACCTTC
CASSPQGYYGYTF
>TRBJ1-1|NA|TRBV28|TRBD1
TGTGCCAGCAGTTTATGGTCCCGGGACAGGTTTGAAGCTTTCTTT
CASSLWSRDRFEAFF
>TRBJ2-1|NA|TRBV5-4|NA
TGTGCCAGCTCAACAGGGGGGGCATACAATGAGCAGTTCTTC
CASSTGGAYNEQFF
>TRBJ1-2|NA|TRBV28|NA
TGTGCCAGCAGTATCGGGACACTCGAAAATGGCTACACCTTC
CASSIGTLENGYTF
>TRBJ1-1|NA|TRBV29-1|NA
TGCAGCGTTCAGGGGTTGAGGAACACTGAAGCTTTCTTT
CSVQGLRNTEAFF
>TRBJ2-1|NA|TRBV19|TRBD2
TGTGCCAGTAGTCTCCGACTAGCGGGGCCGTACAATGAGCAGTTCTTC
CASSLRLAGPYNEQFF
>TRBJ2-7|NA|TRBV6-5|TRBD2
TGTGCCAGCAATCTCGTAGCGGGAGGTTGGGAGCAGTACTTC
CASNLVAGGWEQYF
>TRBJ2-5|NA|TRBV7-7|NA
TGTGCCAGCAGCTTATCCAGGGTAGAGACCCAGTACTTC
CASSLSRVETQYF
>TRBJ2-2|NA|TRBV24-1|TRBD1
TGTGCCACCACTGGAAGGGACAGGGACACCGGGGAGCTGTTTTTT
CATTGRDRDTGELFF
>TRBJ1-2|NA|TRBV10-3|NA
TGTGCCATCAGTGAGGACAGTGCGCACTATGGCTACACCTTC
CAISEDSAHYGYTF
>TRBJ2-4|NA|TRBV14|TRBD1
TGTGCCAGCAGCCCAATCCCGGGACAGGAAGCAAACATTCAGTACTTC
CASSPIPGQEANIQYF
>TRBJ2-3|NA|TRBV7-9|TRBD1
TGTGCCAGCAGCTTATCGAGGGGGACAGGGGGTAATACGCAGTATTTT
CASSLSRGTGGNTQYF
>TRBJ2-5|NA|TRBV5-1|NA
TGCGCCAGCAGCTTTACAGCAAGAGAGACCCAGTACTTC
CASSFTARETQYF
>TRBJ2-3|NA|TRBV4-2|NA
TGTGCCAGCAGCCAAGGAAACAGGTGGTCATCAGATACGCAGTATTTT
CASSQGNRWSSDTQYF
>TRBJ2-1|NA|TRBV7-9|NA
TGTGCCAGCAGCTTCCGGGACTCAATAAACGGTGAGCAGTTCTTC
CASSFRDSINGEQFF
>TRBJ1-6|NA|TRBV23-1|NA
TGCGCCAGCAGTCACTCGGTTGGCTCCTATAATTCACCCCTCCACTTT
CASSHSVGSYNSPLHF
>TRBJ2-2|NA|TRBV5-6|TRBD2
TGTGCCAGCAGCTTGAAGGGCGGGAGGGCCACCGGGGAGCTGTTTTTT
CASSLKGGRATGELFF
>TRBJ2-7|NA|TRBV28|NA
TGTGCCAGCAAGGGAGGGGGGGATGGTAGGTACGAGCAGTACTTC
CASKGGGDGRYEQYF
>TRBJ1-5|NA|TRBV23-1|TRBD1
TGCGCCAGCAGTCAACCGGGGGAGGCAGGGGGAGATAGCAATCAGCCCCAGCATTTT
CASSQPGEAGGDSNQPQHF
>TRBJ2-7|NA|TRBV3-1/TRBV3-2|TRBD2
TGTGCCAGCAGCCAAGATGGGCTAGCGGGCACCTACGAGCAGTACTTC
CASSQDGLAGTYEQYF